This TCR beta chain emerged from a study of blood T cell repertoires in COVID-19. For the study at large: COVID-19 samples, acute and convalescent, were from the United States, Italy and Spain.

Across over 20 US areas, participants ranged in age from about 18 to 100 years. Trimming removed 1 base from V and 2 bases from J, with 12 bases in between. The CDR3 consists of 16 residues. Germline values: CDR1 SGHVS, CDR2 FQNEAQ. Generated by immunoSEQ multiplex PCR, the TCRdb table keeps only in-frame clones and is missing some. In the table there are about 250,000 clones, approximately 83% of which are singletons. The clonotype was recovered from a man between 45 and 60 years old who had recovered from COVID-19. Specimen: PBMCs or T cells enriched from blood (not recorded which). The chain recombines TRBV7-8 with TRBJ1-3; D may be TRBD1 (5 bases). The CDR3 region is CASSLESAGPGNTIYF. The CDR3 bases are TGTGCCAGCAGCTTAGAGTCGGCAGGGCCTGGAAACACCATATATTTT.